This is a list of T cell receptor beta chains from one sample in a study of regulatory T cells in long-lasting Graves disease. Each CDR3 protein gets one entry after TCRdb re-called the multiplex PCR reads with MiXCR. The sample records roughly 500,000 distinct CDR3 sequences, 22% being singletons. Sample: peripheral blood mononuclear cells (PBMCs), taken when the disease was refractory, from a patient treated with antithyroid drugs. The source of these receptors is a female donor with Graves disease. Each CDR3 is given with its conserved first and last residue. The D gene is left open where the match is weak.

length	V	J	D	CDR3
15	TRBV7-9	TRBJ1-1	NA	CASSQAGGGYTEAFF
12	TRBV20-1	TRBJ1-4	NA	CGAMGGNEKLFF
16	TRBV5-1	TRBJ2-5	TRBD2	CASSLSTSGSLETQYF
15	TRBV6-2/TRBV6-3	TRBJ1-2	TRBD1	CASSYYRGFNYGYTF
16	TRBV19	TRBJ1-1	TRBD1	CASSIDPTGVNTEAFF
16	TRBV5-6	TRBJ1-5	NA	CASSLFRTASNQPQHF
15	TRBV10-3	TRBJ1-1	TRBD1	CAISVGTGVSTEAFF
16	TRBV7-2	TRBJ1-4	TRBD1	CASSLTGQVANEKLFF
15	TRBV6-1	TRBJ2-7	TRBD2	CASSPAGAGNYEQYF
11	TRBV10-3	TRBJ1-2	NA	CAISDNYGYTF
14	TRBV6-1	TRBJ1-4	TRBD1	CASRGQGAVEKLFF
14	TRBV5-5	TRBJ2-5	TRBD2	CASSGTSGQETQYF
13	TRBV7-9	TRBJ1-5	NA	CASSEQGKQPQHF
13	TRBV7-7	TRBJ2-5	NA	CASSFGLLETQYF
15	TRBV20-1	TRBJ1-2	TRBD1	CSAVKGGTGDYGYTF
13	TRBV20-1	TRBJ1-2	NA	CSAQAHSGYGYTF
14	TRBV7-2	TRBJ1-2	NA	CASSLEGWDYGYTF
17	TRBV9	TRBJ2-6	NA	CASSVGPGPRGANVLTF
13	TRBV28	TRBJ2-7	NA	CARGEGDSYEQYF
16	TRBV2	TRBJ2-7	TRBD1	CASFYGGQGSSYEQYF
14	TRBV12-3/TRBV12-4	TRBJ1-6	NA	CASSFQGADSPLHF
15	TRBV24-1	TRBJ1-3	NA	CATSGAYDSGNTIYF
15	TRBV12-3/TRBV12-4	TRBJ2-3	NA	CASSLWGPRGDTQYF
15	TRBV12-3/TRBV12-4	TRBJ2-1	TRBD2	CASSLAAGDYNEQFF
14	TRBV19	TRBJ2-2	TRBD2	CASLAGGAAGELFF
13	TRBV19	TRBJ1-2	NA	CASRRTVGDGYTF
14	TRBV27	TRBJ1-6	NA	CASRGGVVNSPLHF
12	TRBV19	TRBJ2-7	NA	CASRGGIHEQYF
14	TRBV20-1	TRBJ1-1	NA	CSAPSGLMNTEAFF
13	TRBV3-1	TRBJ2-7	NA	CASSQEQPDEQYF
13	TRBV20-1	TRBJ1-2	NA	CSARPGSGYGYTF